The entry below describes one T cell receptor (beta chain). Antigen unknown. This entry belongs to a study of shared clonotypes between healthy human individuals. Study-wide findings and caveats: Rarefaction demonstrated incomplete sorted-subset sequencing despite large depth.

The donors, healthy adults who were HIV-negative, had experienced no recent acute infections or vaccinations. V shed 4 bases, J shed 0 bases, and the junction held 2 bases outside the gene matches. In germline, CDR1 is SGHTA, CDR2 FQGNSA. The CDR3 sequence is 15 residues long. Sorted-subset replicate PCRs used about 190 ng of genomic DNA. This amount corresponded to approximately 30,000 T cell genomes. Using immunoSEQ multiplex PCR, the repertoire was profiled, and TCRdb retains in-frame clones only, with some absent. This sample has 950,000 to 1,300,000 clones; about three quarters occur once, and the top ten carry 1.4%.

The sample taken for sequencing was memory CD4+ T cells sorted from blood. Indicated subset: CD45RA-negative fraction. This sequence joins TRBV7-2 and TRBJ1-5; 8 positions agree with TRBD1. The origin of this receptor is a man aged 18 to 29 in good health. Here the CDR3 reads CASSSTGDSNQPQHF. The CDR3 DNA sequence: TGTGCCAGCAGCTCGACAGGGGATAGCAATCAGCCCCAGCATTTT.